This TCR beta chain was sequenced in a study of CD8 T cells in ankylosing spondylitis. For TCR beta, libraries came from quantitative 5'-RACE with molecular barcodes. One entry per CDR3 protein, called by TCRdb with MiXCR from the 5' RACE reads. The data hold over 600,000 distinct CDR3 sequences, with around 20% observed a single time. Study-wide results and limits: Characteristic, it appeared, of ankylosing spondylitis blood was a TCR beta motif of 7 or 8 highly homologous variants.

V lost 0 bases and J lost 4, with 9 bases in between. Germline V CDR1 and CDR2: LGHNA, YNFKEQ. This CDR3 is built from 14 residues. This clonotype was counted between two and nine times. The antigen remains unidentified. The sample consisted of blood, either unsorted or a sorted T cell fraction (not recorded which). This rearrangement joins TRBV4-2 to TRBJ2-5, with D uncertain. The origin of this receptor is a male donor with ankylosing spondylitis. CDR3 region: CASSQDPFLETQYF. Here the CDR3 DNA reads TGTGCCAGCAGCCAAGACCCTTTTTTAGAGACCCAGTACTTC.